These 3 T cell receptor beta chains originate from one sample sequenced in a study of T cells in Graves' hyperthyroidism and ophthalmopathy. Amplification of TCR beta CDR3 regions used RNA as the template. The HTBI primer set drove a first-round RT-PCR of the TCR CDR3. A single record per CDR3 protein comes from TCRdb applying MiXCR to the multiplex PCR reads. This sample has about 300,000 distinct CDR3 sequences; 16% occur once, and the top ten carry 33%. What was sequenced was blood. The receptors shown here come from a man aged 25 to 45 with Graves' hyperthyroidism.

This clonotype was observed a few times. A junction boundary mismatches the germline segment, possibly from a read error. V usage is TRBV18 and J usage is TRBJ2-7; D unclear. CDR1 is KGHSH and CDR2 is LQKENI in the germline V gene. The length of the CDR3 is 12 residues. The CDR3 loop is CASSPATYEQHF. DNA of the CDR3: TGTGCCAGCTCACCAGCAACCTACGAGCAGCACTTC.

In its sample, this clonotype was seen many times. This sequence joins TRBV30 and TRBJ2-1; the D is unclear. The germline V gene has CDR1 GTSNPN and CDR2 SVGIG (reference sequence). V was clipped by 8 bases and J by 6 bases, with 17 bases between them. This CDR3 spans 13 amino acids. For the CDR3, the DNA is TGTGCCGGGGATCCTACAAGATTCAATGAGCAGTTCTTC. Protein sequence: CAGDPTRFNEQFF.

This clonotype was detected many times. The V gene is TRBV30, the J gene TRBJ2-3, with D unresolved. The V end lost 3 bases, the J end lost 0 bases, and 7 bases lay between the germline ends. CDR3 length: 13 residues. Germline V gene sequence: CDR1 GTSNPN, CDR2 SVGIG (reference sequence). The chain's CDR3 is CAWRGSSTDTQYF. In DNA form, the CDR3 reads TGTGCCTGGAGGGGAAGTAGCACAGATACGCAGTATTTT. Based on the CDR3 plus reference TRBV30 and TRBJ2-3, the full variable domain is SQTIHQWPATLVQPVGSPLSLECTVEGTSNPNLYWYRQAAGRGLQLLFYSVGIGQISSEVPQNLSASRPQDRQFILSSKKLLLSDSGFYLCAWRGSSTDTQYFGPGTRLTVL.